This TCR beta chain was profiled in a study of shared T cell receptors in the human thymus. Trimming cost V 6 bases and J 6 bases; bases outside gene matches: 19. The CDR3 is 18 amino acids. The germline V gene has CDR1 ENHRY and CDR2 SYGVKD. The data were produced by immunoSEQ multiplex PCR, yet TCRdb's version contains in-frame clones alone and is incomplete. The data hold more than 550,000 clones, with about 89% observed a single time. These same data were also listed under a study on human thymus T cells. Turning to that study: Among the donors, all were healthy Finnish infants having corrective surgery for congenital heart defects. From resections taken during corrective heart surgery, the thymus tissue was obtained. Biased V and J segment usage appeared in thymus and peripheral blood.

This TCR derives from a boy under three years old with a congenital heart defect. The sequenced sample was thymocytes. The chain couples TRBV10-3 to TRBJ2-3; 9 bases agree with TRBD2. The CDR3 sequence: CAIRRPGLAKEHGDTQYF. As DNA, the CDR3 is TGTGCCATCAGAAGGCCGGGACTAGCCAAAGAACACGGGGATACGCAGTATTTT.